This T cell receptor beta chain derives from a study of blood T cell repertoires in COVID-19. About the study: Spain, Italy and the United States supplied samples that represented acute and convalescent COVID-19. PBMCs, B-cell-depleted T cells, or T cells were the source of the cDNA or gDNA that made up the material.

As for this clone: At one of its ends the junction is not consistent with the germline gene, which may arise from a read error.

In the original analysis: Reference gene primers were amplified, and this amplification served to estimate nucleated cell counts. Only in-frame clones appear in the TCRdb table, and some are missing; sequencing was by immunoSEQ multiplex PCR. D and trimming were read from the DNA, whereas the V and J calls and clone size are those reported in that table. The table has 150,000 or so clones, just under 95% seen once. CDR3 length: 12 amino acids. Germline assignment: CDR1 GTSNPN and CDR2 SVGIG (reference sequence). V usage is TRBV30 and J usage is TRBJ1-6; possibly TRBD1 for D (5 bases). This sequence originates from a woman in her forties or fifties with acute or convalescent COVID-19. What was sequenced was peripheral blood. The CDR3 is CAWSVRNGDSRF. CDR3 sequence (DNA): TGTGCCTGGAGTGTACGGAACGGGGACTCCCGCTTT.